The rows below give T cell receptor beta chains drawn from one sample of a study of beta chain features in type 1 diabetes. Produced via immunoSEQ multiplex PCR; TCRdb's table is partial and in-frame only. The data show about 250,000 clones, around an eighth seen once. Sequenced sample: naive CD4+ T cells from blood. These receptors came from a woman in her thirties or forties in good health. Each CDR3 is given with its conserved first and last residue. A D gene is named only where the DNA matches it firmly. Clone sizes are given selectively: once, few, many, or a class where the clone is expanded.

size: NA
V: TRBV21-1
D: NA
length: 19
J: TRBJ1-1
DNA: TGTGCCAGCAGCAAAGGACTCCGGGACAGAAACCCTAGGGACACTGAAGCTTTCTTT
CDR3: CASSKGLRDRNPRDTEAFF

size: NA
V: TRBV6-4
D: NA
length: 13
J: TRBJ1-2
DNA: TGTGCCAGCAGTGATGGCCCTAACTATGGCTACACCTTC
CDR3: CASSDGPNYGYTF

size: NA
V: TRBV10-3
D: TRBD1
length: 14
J: TRBJ2-3
DNA: TGTGCCACGGGACAGCGAATTCCCACAGATACGCAGTATTTT
CDR3: CATGQRIPTDTQYF

size: NA
V: TRBV28
D: TRBD2
length: 16
J: TRBJ2-1
DNA: TGTGCCAGCAGTTTGGGGACTAGCGGGGGGGTCAATGAGCAGTTCTTC
CDR3: CASSLGTSGGVNEQFF

size: NA
V: TRBV7-2
D: NA
length: 13
J: TRBJ2-5
DNA: TGTGCCAGCAGCTCTAAACGCGTGGAGACCCAGTACTTC
CDR3: CASSSKRVETQYF

size: few
V: TRBV14
D: NA
length: 13
J: TRBJ1-1
DNA: TGTGCCAGCAGCCAAGAGTTGAGATCTGAAGCTTTCTTT
CDR3: CASSQELRSEAFF

size: NA
V: TRBV19
D: NA
length: 13
J: TRBJ2-7
DNA: TGTGCCAGTAGTATGAAGGAACGGAGGGTGCAGTACTTC
CDR3: CASSMKERRVQYF

size: NA
V: TRBV27
D: NA
length: 15
J: TRBJ2-3
DNA: TGTGCCAGCAGTTTATCTCCAAAACTCGCAGATACGCAGTATTTT
CDR3: CASSLSPKLADTQYF

size: NA
V: TRBV7-2
D: NA
length: 15
J: TRBJ1-3
DNA: TGTGCCAGCAGCTTGGGACAAAGCTCTGGAAACACCATATATTTT
CDR3: CASSLGQSSGNTIYF

size: NA
V: TRBV6-6
D: NA
length: 12
J: TRBJ1-1
DNA: TGTGCCAGCAGTTTGGCCATGAAGGAAGCTTTCTTT
CDR3: CASSLAMKEAFF

size: NA
V: TRBV14
D: TRBD1
length: 16
J: TRBJ1-1
DNA: TGTGCCAGCAGCCACCCGACAGGGGCGACGAACACTGAAGCTTTCTTT
CDR3: CASSHPTGATNTEAFF

size: few
V: TRBV9
D: TRBD1
length: 14
J: TRBJ2-7
DNA: TGTGCCAGCAGCGCCCGGGACAGGGGGTACGAGCAGTACTTC
CDR3: CASSARDRGYEQYF

size: NA
V: TRBV6-5
D: NA
length: 11
J: TRBJ2-7
DNA: TGTGCCAGCCTCGGGGTTGGCGAGCAGTACTTC
CDR3: CASLGVGEQYF

size: few
V: TRBV6-6
D: NA
length: 12
J: TRBJ2-5
DNA: TGTGCCAGTCGCGCACTCGGGGAGACCCAGTACTTC
CDR3: CASRALGETQYF

size: few
V: TRBV27
D: TRBD2
length: 16
J: TRBJ2-3
DNA: TGTGCCAGCAGTTTCCTAGCGGGGGACTACCGGAATACGCAGTATTTT
CDR3: CASSFLAGDYRNTQYF

size: NA
V: TRBV6-1
D: TRBD2
length: 16
J: TRBJ2-3
DNA: TGTGCCAGCAGTGTGACACTAGCGGGGAGCACAGATACGCAGTATTTT
CDR3: CASSVTLAGSTDTQYF

size: few
V: TRBV4-3
D: TRBD1
length: 16
J: TRBJ2-3
DNA: TGCGCCAGCAGCCAAGAGTGGACAGGTATTTTAGATACGCAGTATTTT
CDR3: CASSQEWTGILDTQYF

size: NA
V: TRBV2
D: NA
length: 14
J: TRBJ2-6
DNA: TGTGCCAGCAGTGACAGGACTGGGGCCAACGTCCTGACTTTC
CDR3: CASSDRTGANVLTF

size: NA
V: TRBV7-2
D: NA
length: 12
J: TRBJ2-5
DNA: TGTGCCAGCTCACGGCGGTTCGAGACCCAGTACTTC
CDR3: CASSRRFETQYF

size: NA
V: TRBV7-2
D: TRBD1
length: 13
J: TRBJ1-1
DNA: TGTGCCAGCAGCCGAATCGACAGGGAGAAAGCTTTCTTT
CDR3: CASSRIDREKAFF

size: NA
V: TRBV6-5
D: NA
length: 13
J: TRBJ2-3
DNA: TGTGCCAGCAGTTACCAGAGCACAGATACGCAGTATTTT
CDR3: CASSYQSTDTQYF

size: few
V: TRBV5-1
D: NA
length: 12
J: TRBJ1-6
DNA: TGCGCCAGCAGCTTGGACGGGGTGCCCCTCCACTTT
CDR3: CASSLDGVPLHF

size: NA
V: TRBV7-2
D: TRBD1
length: 16
J: TRBJ2-4
DNA: TGTGCCAGCAGCTTAACTGACAGGGGGTCTCGGAGCATTCAGTACTTC
CDR3: CASSLTDRGSRSIQYF

size: NA
V: TRBV9
D: NA
length: 16
J: TRBJ2-1
DNA: TGTGCCAGCAGCGTAGCTTTGGGGCTCTCATACAATGAGCAGTTCTTC
CDR3: CASSVALGLSYNEQFF

size: NA
V: TRBV5-1
D: TRBD2
length: 15
J: TRBJ2-1
DNA: TGCGCCAGCAGCTTCTCTAGCGGGGGCTACAATGAGCAGTTCTTC
CDR3: CASSFSSGGYNEQFF

size: few
V: TRBV5-1
D: TRBD1
length: 15
J: TRBJ1-1
DNA: TGCGCCAGCAGCTTGGGGGGACAGGCGAACACTGAAGCTTTCTTT
CDR3: CASSLGGQANTEAFF

size: NA
V: TRBV9
D: NA
length: 15
J: TRBJ2-7
DNA: TGTGCCAGCAGCCGGGAGGGACAGGGCGTCTACGAGCAGTACTTC
CDR3: CASSREGQGVYEQYF

size: few
V: TRBV6-5
D: NA
length: 13
J: TRBJ1-4
DNA: TGTGCCAGCAGAGGGACACATAATGAAAAACTGTTTTTT
CDR3: CASRGTHNEKLFF

size: few
V: TRBV9
D: TRBD1
length: 13
J: TRBJ1-1
DNA: TGTGCCAGCAGCGCTCCAGGGGGCCAAGAAGCTTTCTTT
CDR3: CASSAPGGQEAFF

size: few
V: TRBV18
D: TRBD1
length: 15
J: TRBJ1-1
DNA: TGTGCCAGCTCTGCCGGGACAGGGACGAAATTTGAAGCTTTCTTT
CDR3: CASSAGTGTKFEAFF

size: few
V: TRBV7-9
D: NA
length: 15
J: TRBJ2-3
DNA: TGTGCCAGCAGCTTCGGGGAAATAAACACAGATACGCAGTATTTT
CDR3: CASSFGEINTDTQYF

size: NA
V: TRBV6-5
D: NA
length: 13
J: TRBJ1-5
DNA: TGTGCCAGCAGTTACTCTTTAAATCAGCCCCAGCATTTT
CDR3: CASSYSLNQPQHF

size: NA
V: TRBV5-1
D: NA
length: 13
J: TRBJ1-2
DNA: TGCGCCAGCAGCTTGGGACAGGAGGATGGCTACACCTTC
CDR3: CASSLGQEDGYTF

size: NA
V: TRBV25-1
D: NA
length: 13
J: TRBJ2-1
DNA: TGTGCCAGCAGTGGCTACTCCTACAATGAGCAGTTCTTC
CDR3: CASSGYSYNEQFF

size: few
V: TRBV2
D: TRBD2
length: 14
J: TRBJ2-7
DNA: TGTGCCAGCGGAACGGGGTTTGGCGGGGGGGCCCAGTACTTC
CDR3: CASGTGFGGGAQYF

size: few
V: TRBV2
D: NA
length: 13
J: TRBJ2-5
DNA: TGTGCCAGCAGTGGGAGGGGCCAAGAGACCCAGTACTTC
CDR3: CASSGRGQETQYF

size: NA
V: TRBV10-1
D: TRBD1
length: 13
J: TRBJ2-7
DNA: TGCGCCAACGAGGCAGGGGGAGACCACGAGCAGTACTTC
CDR3: CANEAGGDHEQYF

size: NA
V: TRBV5-1
D: TRBD1
length: 18
J: TRBJ1-2
DNA: TGCGCCAGCAGCTTGGCCTTGGACAGGGGCGGCTGGTACTATGGCTACACCTTC
CDR3: CASSLALDRGGWYYGYTF

size: few
V: TRBV9
D: NA
length: 16
J: TRBJ2-1
DNA: TGTGCCAGCAGCGTAGAAGGAGGGTTAAGCTACAATGAGCAGTTCTTC
CDR3: CASSVEGGLSYNEQFF

size: few
V: TRBV19
D: NA
length: 16
J: TRBJ2-7
DNA: TGTGCCAGTAGTATAGCGCCCAACTTAAAAACCTACGAGCAGTACTTC
CDR3: CASSIAPNLKTYEQYF

size: NA
V: TRBV25-1
D: NA
length: 15
J: TRBJ2-5
DNA: TGTGCCAGCAGTGCCGGACAGAGCTTCCAAGAGACCCAGTACTTC
CDR3: CASSAGQSFQETQYF

size: few
V: TRBV9
D: NA
length: 13
J: TRBJ2-3
DNA: TGTGCCAGCAGCCCCCCAAGCACAGATACGCAGTATTTT
CDR3: CASSPPSTDTQYF

size: few
V: TRBV5-1
D: TRBD1
length: 18
J: TRBJ2-3
DNA: TGCGCCAGCAGCTGGACGGGAAGCGGACAGGGGATGACAGATACGCAGTATTTT
CDR3: CASSWTGSGQGMTDTQYF

size: NA
V: TRBV9
D: TRBD1
length: 15
J: TRBJ2-7
DNA: TGTGCCAGCAGCCTGACTGACAGGGGAGTCTCCGAGCAGTACTTC
CDR3: CASSLTDRGVSEQYF

size: NA
V: TRBV6-6
D: NA
length: 16
J: TRBJ2-7
DNA: TGTGCCAGCAGTTCCGGTCGGACAGAAATCTCCTACGAGCAGTACTTC
CDR3: CASSSGRTEISYEQYF

size: NA
V: TRBV16
D: NA
length: 13
J: TRBJ1-2
DNA: TGTGCCAGCAGCCAGCAGGGTGACTATGGCTACACCTTC
CDR3: CASSQQGDYGYTF

size: NA
V: TRBV19
D: TRBD1
length: 14
J: TRBJ1-6
DNA: TGTGCCAGTAGTCTCTCAGGGGGACGATCACCCCTCCACTTT
CDR3: CASSLSGGRSPLHF

size: NA
V: TRBV19
D: NA
length: 14
J: TRBJ1-2
DNA: TGTGCCAGTAGTGTACTACAGGGCGCCTATGGCTACACCTTC
CDR3: CASSVLQGAYGYTF

size: few
V: TRBV15
D: NA
length: 15
J: TRBJ1-1
DNA: TGTGCCACCAGCAGACGGGATCTACAGAACACTGAAGCTTTCTTT
CDR3: CATSRRDLQNTEAFF

size: NA
V: TRBV5-4
D: TRBD2
length: 15
J: TRBJ2-2
DNA: TGTGCCAGCAGAAACGGGGGGGCAGGCACCGGGGAGCTGTTTTTT
CDR3: CASRNGGAGTGELFF

size: NA
V: TRBV28
D: NA
length: 18
J: TRBJ2-1
DNA: TGTGCCAGCAGTTTGATTTCCTGGGGGGGCTTGGTTGGGAATGAGCAGTTCTTC
CDR3: CASSLISWGGLVGNEQFF

size: once
V: TRBV10-2
D: NA
length: 13
J: TRBJ2-7
DNA: TGCGCCAGCAATTCACGCGGTTCCTACGAGCAGTACTTC
CDR3: CASNSRGSYEQYF